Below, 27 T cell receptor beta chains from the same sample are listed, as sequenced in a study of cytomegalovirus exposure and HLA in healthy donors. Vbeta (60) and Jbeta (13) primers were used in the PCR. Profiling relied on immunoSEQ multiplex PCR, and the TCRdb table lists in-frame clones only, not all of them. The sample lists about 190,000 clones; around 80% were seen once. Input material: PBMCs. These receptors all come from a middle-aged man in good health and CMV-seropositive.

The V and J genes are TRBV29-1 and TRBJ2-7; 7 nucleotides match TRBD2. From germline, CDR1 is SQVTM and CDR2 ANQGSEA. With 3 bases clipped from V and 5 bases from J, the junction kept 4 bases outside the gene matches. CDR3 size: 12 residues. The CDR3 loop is CSVDGLADEQYF. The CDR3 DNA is TGCAGCGTTGATGGCCTAGCGGACGAGCAGTACTTC.

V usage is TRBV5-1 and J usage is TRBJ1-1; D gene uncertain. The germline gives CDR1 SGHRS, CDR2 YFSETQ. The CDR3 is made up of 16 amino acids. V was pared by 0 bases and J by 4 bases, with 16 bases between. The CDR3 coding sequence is TGCGCCAGCAGCTTGGCAGGCCTCCAAGAGGGCACTGAAGCTTTCTTT. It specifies CASSLAGLQEGTEAFF.

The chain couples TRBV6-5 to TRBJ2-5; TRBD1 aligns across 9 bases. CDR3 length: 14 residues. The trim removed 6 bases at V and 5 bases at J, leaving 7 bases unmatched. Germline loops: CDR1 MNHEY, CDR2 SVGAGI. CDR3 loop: CASRQGAGWETQYF. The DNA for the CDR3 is TGTGCCAGCAGACAGGGGGCTGGTTGGGAGACCCAGTACTTC.

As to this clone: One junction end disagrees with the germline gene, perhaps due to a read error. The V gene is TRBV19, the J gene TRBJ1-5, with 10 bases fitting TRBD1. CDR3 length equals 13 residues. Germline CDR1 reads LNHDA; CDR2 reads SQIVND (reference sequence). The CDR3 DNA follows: TGTGCCAGTAGGGATACCGGGACAGGGGTCCGGAATTTT. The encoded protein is CASRDTGTGVRNF. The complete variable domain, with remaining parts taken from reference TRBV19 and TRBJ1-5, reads DGGITQSPKYLFRKEGQNVTLSCEQNLNHDAMYWYRQDPGQGLRLIYYSQIVNDFQKGDIAEGYSVSREKKESFPLTVTSAQKNPTAFYLCASRDTGTGVRNFGDGTRLSIL.

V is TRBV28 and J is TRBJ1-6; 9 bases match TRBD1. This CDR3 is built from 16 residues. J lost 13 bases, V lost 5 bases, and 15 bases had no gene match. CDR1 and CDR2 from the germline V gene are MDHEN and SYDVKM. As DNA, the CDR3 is TGTGCCAGCAGTCCCGAGGGACAGGGCCGAGGCCGTCCCCTCCACTTT. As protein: CASSPEGQGRGRPLHF.

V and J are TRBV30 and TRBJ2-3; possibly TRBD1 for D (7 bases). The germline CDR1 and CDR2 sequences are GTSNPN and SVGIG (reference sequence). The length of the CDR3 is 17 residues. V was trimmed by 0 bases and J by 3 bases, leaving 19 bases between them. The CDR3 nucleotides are TGTGCCTGGAGTGTAGGGGCAGGGGGGTTCAGGACAGATACGCAGTATTTT. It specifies CAWSVGAGGFRTDTQYF.

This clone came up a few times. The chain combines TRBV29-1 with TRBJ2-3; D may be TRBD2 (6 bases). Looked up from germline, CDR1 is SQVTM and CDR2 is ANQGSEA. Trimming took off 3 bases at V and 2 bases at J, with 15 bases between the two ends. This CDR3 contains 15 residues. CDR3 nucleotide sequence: TGCAGCGTTGACTCACTAGCAGATCCCACAGATACGCAGTATTTT. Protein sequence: CSVDSLADPTDTQYF.

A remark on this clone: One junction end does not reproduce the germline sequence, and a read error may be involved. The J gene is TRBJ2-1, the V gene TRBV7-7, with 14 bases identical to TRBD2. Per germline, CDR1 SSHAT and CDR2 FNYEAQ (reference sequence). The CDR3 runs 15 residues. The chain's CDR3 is CASSQGLAGANEQFF. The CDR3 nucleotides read TGTGCTAGCAGCCAGGGACTAGCGGGAGCCAATGAGCAGTTCTTC.

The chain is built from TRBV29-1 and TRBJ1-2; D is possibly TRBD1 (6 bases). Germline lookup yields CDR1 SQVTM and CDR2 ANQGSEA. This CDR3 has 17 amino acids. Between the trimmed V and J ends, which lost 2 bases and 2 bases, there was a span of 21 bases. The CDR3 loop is CSVENMGQPFFNYGYTF. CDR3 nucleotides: TGCAGCGTTGAAAACATGGGACAACCCTTTTTCAACTATGGCTACACCTTC.

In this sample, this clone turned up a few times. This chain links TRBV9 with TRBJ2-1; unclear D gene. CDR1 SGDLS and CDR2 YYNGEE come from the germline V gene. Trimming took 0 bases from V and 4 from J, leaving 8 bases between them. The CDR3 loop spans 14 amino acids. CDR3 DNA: TGTGCCAGCAGCGTAGGGGCGAAATACAATGAGCAGTTCTTC. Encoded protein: CASSVGAKYNEQFF.

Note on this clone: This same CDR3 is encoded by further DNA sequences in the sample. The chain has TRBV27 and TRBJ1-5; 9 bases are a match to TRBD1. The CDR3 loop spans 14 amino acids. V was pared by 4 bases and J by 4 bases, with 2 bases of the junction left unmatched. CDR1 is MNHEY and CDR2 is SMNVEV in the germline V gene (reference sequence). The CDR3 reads CASSSGQGNQPQHF. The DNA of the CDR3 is TGTGCCAGCAGTTCCGGACAGGGGAATCAGCCCCAGCATTTT.

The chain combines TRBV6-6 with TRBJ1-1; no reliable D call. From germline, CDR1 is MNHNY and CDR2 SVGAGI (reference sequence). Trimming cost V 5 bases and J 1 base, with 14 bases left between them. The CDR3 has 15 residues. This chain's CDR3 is CASSHLSRQNTEAFF. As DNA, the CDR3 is TGTGCCAGCAGTCATTTAAGCAGGCAGAACACTGAAGCTTTCTTT.

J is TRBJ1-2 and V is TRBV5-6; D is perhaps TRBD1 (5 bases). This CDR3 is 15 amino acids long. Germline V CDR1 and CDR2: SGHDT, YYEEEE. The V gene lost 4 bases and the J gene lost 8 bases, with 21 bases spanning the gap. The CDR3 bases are TGTGCCAGCAGCGCGCGGGCGGGGGTCCGGGGCGGCTACACCTTC. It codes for CASSARAGVRGGYTF.

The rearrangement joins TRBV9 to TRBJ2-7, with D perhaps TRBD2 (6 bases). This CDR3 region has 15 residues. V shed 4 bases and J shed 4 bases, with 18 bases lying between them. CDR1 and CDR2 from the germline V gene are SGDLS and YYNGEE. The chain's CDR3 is CASSPRRTNSYEQYF. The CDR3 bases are TGTGCCAGCAGCCCCCGCAGGACTAACTCTTACGAGCAGTACTTC.

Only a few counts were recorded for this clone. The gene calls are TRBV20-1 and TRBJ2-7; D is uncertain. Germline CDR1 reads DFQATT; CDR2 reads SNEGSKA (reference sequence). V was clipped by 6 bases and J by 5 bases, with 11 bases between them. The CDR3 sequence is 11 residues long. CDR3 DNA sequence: TGCAGTGCCCGGGTTGACCACGAGCAGTACTTC. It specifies CSARVDHEQYF.

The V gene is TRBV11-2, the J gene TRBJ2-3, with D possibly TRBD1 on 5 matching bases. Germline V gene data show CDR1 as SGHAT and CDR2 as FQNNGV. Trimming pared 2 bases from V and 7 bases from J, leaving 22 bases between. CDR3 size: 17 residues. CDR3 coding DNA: TGTGCCAGCAGCTTATCAGATCCTCGGTTAGGGGCCCATACGCAGTATTTT. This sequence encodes CASSLSDPRLGAHTQYF.

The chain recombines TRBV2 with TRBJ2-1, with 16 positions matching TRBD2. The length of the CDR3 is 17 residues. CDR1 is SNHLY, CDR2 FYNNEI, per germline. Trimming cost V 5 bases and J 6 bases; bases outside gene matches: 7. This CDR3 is CASSTGLAGGRVNEQFF. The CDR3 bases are TGTGCCAGCAGTACGGGACTAGCGGGAGGGCGGGTCAATGAGCAGTTCTTC.

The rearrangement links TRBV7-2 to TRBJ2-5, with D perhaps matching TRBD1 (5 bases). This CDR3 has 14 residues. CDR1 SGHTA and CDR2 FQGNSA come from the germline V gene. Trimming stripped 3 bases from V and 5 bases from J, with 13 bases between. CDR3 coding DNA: TGTGCCAGCAGCTTCAACGCAGGGCGGGAGACCCAGTACTTC. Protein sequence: CASSFNAGRETQYF.

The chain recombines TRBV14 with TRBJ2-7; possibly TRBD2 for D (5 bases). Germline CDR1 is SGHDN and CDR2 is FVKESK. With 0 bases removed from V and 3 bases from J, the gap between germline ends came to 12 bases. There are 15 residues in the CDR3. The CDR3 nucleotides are TGTGCCAGCAGCCAAGATCTCCTAGCTGGCTACGAGCAGTACTTC. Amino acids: CASSQDLLAGYEQYF. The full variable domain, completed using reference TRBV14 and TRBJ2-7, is EAGVTQFPSHSVIEKGQTVTLRCDPISGHDNLYWYRRVMGKEIKFLLHFVKESKQDESGMPNNRFLAERTGGTYSTLKVQPAELEDSGVYFCASSQDLLAGYEQYFGPGTRLTVT.

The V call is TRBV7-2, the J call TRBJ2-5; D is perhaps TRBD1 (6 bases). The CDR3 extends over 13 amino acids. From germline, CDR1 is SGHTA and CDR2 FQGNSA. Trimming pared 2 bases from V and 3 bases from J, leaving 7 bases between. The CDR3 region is CASSLPGEETQYF. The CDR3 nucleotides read TGTGCCAGCAGCTTACCAGGGGAAGAGACCCAGTACTTC.

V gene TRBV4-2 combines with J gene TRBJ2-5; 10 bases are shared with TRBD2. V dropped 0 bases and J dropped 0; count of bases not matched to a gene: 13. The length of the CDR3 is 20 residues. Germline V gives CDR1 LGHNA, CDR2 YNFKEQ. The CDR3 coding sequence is TGTGCCAGCAGCCAAGACGTTGGTGGTGGAGCGGGAGGGTACCAAGAGACCCAGTACTTC. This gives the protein CASSQDVGGGAGGYQETQYF.

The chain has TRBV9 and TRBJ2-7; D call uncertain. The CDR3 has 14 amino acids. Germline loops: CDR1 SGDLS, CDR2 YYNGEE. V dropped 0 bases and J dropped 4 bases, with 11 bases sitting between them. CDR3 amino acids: CASSVGLVGYEQYF. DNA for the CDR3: TGTGCCAGCAGCGTAGGTCTAGTAGGTTACGAGCAGTACTTC.

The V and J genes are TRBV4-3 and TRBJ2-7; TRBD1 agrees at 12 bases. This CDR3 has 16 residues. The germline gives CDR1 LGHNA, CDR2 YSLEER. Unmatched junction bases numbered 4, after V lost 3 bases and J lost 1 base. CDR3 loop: CASSQGTGGLSYEQYF. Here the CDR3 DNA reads TGCGCCAGCAGCCAGGGGACAGGGGGCCTTTCCTACGAGCAGTACTTC.

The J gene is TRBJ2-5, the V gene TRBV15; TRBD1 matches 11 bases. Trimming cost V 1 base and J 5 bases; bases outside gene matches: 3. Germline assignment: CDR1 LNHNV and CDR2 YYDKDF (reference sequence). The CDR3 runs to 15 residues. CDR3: CATSRGDRGIETQYF. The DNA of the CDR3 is TGTGCCACCAGCAGAGGGGACAGGGGGATTGAGACCCAGTACTTC.

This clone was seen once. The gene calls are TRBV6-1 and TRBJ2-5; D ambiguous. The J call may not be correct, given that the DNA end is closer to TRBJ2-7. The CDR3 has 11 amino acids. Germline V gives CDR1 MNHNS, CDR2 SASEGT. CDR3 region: CASSAHYEQYF. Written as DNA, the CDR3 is TGTGCCAGCAGTGCCCACTACGAGCAGTACTTC.

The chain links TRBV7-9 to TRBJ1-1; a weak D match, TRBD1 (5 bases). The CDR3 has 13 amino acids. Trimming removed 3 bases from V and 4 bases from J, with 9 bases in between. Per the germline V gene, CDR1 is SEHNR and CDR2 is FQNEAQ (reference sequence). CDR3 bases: TGTGCCAGCAGCTTGGGGGGTCTCACTGAAGCTTTCTTT. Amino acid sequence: CASSLGGLTEAFF.

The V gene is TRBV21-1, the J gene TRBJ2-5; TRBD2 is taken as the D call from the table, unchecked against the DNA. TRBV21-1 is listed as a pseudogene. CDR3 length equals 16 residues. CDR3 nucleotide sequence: TGTGCCAGCAGCCGTGGAGCGCGCCCGCACCAAGAGACCCAGTACTTC. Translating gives CASSRGARPHQETQYF.